This TCR beta chain originates from a study of blood T cell repertoires in COVID-19. Method: immunoSEQ multiplex PCR; TCRdb's copy keeps in-frame clones and lacks some. The table has approximately 63,000 clones, roughly 88% seen once. The sequence was collected from an elderly woman with acute or convalescent COVID-19. The sequencing input was peripheral blood.

CDR3 sequence reads: CAIRPSTGTYEQYF. CDR3 DNA: TGTGCCATCAGACCGTCGACAGGGACCTACGAGCAGTACTTC. The chain recombines TRBV10-3 with TRBJ2-7; 7 bases match TRBD1. The ends lost 6 bases at V and 2 bases at J; junction bases unmatched: 7. CDR1 and CDR2 from the germline V gene are ENHRY and SYGVKD. This CDR3 is built from 14 residues.